This T cell receptor (beta chain) derives from a study of blood T cell repertoires in COVID-19. This clone is a singleton in its sample. Here immunoSEQ multiplex PCR was the method, and the copy in TCRdb shows in-frame clones only, minus some. The sample consists of 200,000 to 250,000 clones, about 85% of them appearing once. Sequencing was carried out using peripheral blood. This sequence was found in a woman aged 18-29 years who had recovered from COVID-19.

In DNA, the CDR3 is TGTGCCAGCAGTTTTGACAGGCTCAATGAGCAGTTCTTC. Translation gives CASSFDRLNEQFF. The genes are TRBV27 and TRBJ2-1, with D possibly TRBD1 on 6 matching bases. Trimming stripped 3 bases from V and 6 bases from J, with 9 bases between. The CDR3 is 13 amino acids. Germline CDR1 MNHEY, CDR2 SMNVEV (reference sequence).